This T cell receptor beta chain was found in a study of cytomegalovirus exposure and HLA in healthy donors. Germline values: CDR1 MGHRA, CDR2 YSYEKL. V lost 6 bases and J lost 2; bases outside the gene matches: 3. This CDR3 region has 15 residues. The PCR made use of 60 Vbeta and 13 Jbeta primers. The repertoire was sequenced with immunoSEQ multiplex PCR; TCRdb's copy has only in-frame clones and lacks some. This table holds about 110,000 clones, about 85% found once. The specimen was PBMCs. This receptor was identified in a man younger than 40 in good health and CMV-seronegative. The chain combines TRBV4-1 with TRBJ2-7, with TRBD2 matching over 14 bases. CDR3 nucleotides: TGCGCCAGCAGGGCGACTAGCGGGGGGGCCTACGAGCAGTACTTC. Its protein product is CASRATSGGAYEQYF.